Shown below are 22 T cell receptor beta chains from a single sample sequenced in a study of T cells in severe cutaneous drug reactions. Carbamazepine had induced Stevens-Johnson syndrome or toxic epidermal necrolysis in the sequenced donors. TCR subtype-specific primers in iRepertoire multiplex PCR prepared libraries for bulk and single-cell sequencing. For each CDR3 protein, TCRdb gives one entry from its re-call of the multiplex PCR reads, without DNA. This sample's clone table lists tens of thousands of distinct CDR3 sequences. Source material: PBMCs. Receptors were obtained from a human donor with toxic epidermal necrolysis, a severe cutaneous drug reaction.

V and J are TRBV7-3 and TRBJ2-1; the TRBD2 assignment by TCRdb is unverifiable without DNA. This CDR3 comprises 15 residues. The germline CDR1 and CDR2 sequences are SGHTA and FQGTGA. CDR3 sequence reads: CASSTSAGIYNEQFF.

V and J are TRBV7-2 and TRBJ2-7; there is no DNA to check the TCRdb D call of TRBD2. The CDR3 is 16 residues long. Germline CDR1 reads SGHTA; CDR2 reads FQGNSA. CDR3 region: CASSSPAGGASYEQYF.

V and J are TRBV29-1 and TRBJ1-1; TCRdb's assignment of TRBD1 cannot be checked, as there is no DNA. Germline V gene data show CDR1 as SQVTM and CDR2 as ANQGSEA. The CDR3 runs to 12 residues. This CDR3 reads CSVGDRATEAFF. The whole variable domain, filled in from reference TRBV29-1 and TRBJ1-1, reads SAVISQKPSRDICQRGTSLTIQCQVDSQVTMMFWYRQQPGQSLTLIATANQGSEATYESGFVIDKFPISRPNLTFSTLTVSNMSPEDSSIYLCSVGDRATEAFFGQGTRLTVV.

The CDR3 reads CAISELASGASTDTQYF. V is TRBV10-3 and J is TRBJ2-3; TCRdb gives TRBD2 as the D gene, but with no DNA this cannot be confirmed. CDR1 ENHRY and CDR2 SYGVKD come from the germline V gene. The CDR3 spans 17 residues.

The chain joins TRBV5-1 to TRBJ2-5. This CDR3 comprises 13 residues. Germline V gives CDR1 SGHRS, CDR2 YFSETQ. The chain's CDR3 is CASSLIPQETQYF.

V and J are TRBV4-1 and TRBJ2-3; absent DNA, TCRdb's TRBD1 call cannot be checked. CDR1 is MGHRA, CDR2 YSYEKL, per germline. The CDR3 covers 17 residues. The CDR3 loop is CASSQAKGDRSTDTQYF.

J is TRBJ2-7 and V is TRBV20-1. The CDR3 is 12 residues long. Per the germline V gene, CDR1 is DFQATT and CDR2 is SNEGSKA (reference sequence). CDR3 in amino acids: CSARDSSYEQYF.

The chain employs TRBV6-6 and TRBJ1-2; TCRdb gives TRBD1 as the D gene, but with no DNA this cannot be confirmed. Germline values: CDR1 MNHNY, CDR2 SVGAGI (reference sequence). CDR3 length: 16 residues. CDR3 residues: CASSWTRVPANYGYTF.

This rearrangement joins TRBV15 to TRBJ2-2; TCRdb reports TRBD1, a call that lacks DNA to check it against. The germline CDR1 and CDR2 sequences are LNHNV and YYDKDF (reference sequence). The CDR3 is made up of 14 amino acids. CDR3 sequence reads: CAVTGTANTGELFF. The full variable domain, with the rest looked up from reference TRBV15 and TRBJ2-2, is DAMVIQNPRYQVTQFGKPVTLSCSQTLNHNVMYWYQQKSSQAPKLLFHYYDKDFNNEADTPDNFQSRRPNTSFCFLDIRSPGLGDTAMYLCAVTGTANTGELFFGEGSRLTVL.

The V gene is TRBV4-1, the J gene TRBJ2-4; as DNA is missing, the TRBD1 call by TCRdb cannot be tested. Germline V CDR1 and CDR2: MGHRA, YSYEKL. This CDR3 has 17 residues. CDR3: CASSQDQGILAKNIQYF.

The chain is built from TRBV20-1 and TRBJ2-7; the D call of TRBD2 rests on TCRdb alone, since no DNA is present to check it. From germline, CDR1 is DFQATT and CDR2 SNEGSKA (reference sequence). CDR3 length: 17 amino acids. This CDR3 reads CSARDLRGSGRADEQYF.

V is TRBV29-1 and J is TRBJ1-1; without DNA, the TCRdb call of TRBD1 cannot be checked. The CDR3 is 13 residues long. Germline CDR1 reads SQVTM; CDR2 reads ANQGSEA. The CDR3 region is CSVEQGTSAEAFF.

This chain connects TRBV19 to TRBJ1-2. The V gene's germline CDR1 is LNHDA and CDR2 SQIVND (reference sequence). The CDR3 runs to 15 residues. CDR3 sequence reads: CASSIEEAPGRGYTF.

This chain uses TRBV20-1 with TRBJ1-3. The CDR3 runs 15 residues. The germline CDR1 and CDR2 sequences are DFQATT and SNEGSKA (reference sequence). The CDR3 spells CSADQVLNSGNTIYF.

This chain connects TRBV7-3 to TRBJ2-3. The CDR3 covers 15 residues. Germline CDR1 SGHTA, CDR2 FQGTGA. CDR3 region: CASSLTGSDTDTQYF.

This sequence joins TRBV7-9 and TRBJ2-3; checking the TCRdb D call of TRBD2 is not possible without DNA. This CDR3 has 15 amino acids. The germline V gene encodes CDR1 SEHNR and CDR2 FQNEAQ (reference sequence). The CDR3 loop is CASSFKREGTDTQYF.

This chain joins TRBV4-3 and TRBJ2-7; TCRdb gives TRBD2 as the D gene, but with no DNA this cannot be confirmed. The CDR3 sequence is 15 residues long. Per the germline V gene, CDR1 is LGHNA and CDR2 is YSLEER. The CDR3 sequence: CASSHRSESAYEQYF.

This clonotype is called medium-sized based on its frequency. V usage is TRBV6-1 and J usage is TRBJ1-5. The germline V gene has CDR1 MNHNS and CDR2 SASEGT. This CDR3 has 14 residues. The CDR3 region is CASSGQAINQPQHF.

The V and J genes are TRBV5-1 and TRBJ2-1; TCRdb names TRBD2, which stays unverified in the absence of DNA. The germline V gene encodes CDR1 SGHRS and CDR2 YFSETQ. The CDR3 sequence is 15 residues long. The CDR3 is CASSYELAGGPEQFF. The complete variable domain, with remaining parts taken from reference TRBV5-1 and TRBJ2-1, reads KAGVTQTPRYLIKTRGQQVTLSCSPISGHRSVSWYQQTPGQGLQFLFEYFSETQRNKGNFPGRFSGRQFSNSRSEMNVSTLELGDSALYLCASSYELAGGPEQFFGPGTRLTVL.

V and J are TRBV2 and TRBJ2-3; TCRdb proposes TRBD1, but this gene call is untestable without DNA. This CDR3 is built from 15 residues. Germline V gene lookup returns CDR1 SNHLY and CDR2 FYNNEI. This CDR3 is CASESADRARDTQYF.

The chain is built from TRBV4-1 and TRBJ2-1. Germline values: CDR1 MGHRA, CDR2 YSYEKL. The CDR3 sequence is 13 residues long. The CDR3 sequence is CASSQERWIEQFF.

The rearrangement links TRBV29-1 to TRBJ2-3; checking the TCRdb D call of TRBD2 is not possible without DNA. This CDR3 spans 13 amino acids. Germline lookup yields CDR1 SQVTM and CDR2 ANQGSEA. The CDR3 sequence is CSVEPAVTDTQYF.